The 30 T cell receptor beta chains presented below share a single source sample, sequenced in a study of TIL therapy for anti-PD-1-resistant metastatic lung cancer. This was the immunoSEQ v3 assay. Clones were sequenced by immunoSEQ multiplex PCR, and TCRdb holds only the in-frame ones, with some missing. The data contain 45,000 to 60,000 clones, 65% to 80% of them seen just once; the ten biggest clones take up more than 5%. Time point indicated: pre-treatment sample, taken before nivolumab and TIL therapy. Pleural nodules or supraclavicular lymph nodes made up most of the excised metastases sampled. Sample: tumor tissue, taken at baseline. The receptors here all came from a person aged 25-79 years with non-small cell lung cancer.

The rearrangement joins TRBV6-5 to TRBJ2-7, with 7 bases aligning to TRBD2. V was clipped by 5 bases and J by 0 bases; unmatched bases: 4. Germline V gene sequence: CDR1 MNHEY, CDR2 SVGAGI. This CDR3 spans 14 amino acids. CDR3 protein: CASSPGGLSYEQYF. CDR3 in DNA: TGTGCCAGCAGTCCGGGAGGCCTCTCCTACGAGCAGTACTTC.

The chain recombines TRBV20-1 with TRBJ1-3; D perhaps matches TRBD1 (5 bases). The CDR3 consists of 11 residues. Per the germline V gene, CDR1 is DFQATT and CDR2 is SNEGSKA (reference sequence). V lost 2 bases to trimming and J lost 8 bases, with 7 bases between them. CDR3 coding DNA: TGCAGTGCTAGACTAGGGGACACCATATATTTT. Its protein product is CSARLGDTIYF.

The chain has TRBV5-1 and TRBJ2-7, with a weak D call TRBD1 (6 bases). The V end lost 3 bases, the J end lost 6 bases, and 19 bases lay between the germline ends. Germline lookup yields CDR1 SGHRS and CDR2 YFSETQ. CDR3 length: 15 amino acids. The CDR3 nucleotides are TGCGCCAGCAGCTCCCCATTTAGGGACACCCCCGAGCAGTACTTC. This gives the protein CASSSPFRDTPEQYF.

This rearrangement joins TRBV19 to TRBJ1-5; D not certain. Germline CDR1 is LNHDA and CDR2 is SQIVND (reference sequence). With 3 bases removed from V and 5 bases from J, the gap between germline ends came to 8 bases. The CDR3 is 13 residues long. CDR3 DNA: TGTGCCAGTAGTATTTCTCTCGATCAGCCCCAGCATTTT. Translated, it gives CASSISLDQPQHF.

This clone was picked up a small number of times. The CDR3 DNA follows: TGTGCCAGCAGGGGGACAGGGGAGCACGGGGAGCTGTTTTTT. Amino acid sequence: CASRGTGEHGELFF. The chain links TRBV2 to TRBJ2-2; 10 bases match TRBD1. V lost 6 bases and J lost 7; bases outside the gene matches: 5. CDR1 and CDR2 (germline): SNHLY, FYNNEI. The CDR3 sequence is 14 residues long.

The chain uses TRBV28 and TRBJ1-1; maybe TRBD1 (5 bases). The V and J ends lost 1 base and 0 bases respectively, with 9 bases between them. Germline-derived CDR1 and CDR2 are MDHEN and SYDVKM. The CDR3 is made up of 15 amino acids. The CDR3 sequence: CASSLSGLLNTEAFF. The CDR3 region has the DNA TGTGCCAGCAGTTTATCGGGACTGTTGAACACTGAAGCTTTCTTT.

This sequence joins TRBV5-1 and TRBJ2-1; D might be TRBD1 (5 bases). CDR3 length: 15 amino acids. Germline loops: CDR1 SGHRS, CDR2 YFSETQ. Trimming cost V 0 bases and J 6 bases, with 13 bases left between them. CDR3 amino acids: CASSLAAGLSNEQFF. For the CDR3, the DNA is TGCGCCAGCAGCTTGGCGGCAGGGCTATCCAATGAGCAGTTCTTC.

The CDR3, as DNA: TGTGCCGGGGAGGCACCGGGACAGGGGGCGTCCTATGGCTACACCTTC. Its protein product is CAGEAPGQGASYGYTF. This sequence joins TRBV30 and TRBJ1-2, with 12 nucleotides matching TRBD1. The germline CDR1 and CDR2 sequences are GTSNPN and SVGIG (reference sequence). V lost 8 bases to trimming and J lost 4 bases; unmatched junction nucleotides: 14. CDR3 length equals 16 residues. Using reference TRBV30 and TRBJ1-2 for the parts outside the CDR3, the full variable domain is SQTIHQWPATLVQPVGSPLSLECTVEGTSNPNLYWYRQAAGRGLQLLFYSVGIGQISSEVPQNLSASRPQDRQFILSSKKLLLSDSGFYLCAGEAPGQGASYGYTFGSGTRLTVV.

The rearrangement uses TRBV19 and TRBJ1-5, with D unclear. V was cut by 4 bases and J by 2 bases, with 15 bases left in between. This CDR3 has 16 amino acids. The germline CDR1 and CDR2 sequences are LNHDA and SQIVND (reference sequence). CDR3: CASSTRPQTRNQPQHF. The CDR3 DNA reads TGTGCCAGTAGTACCCGACCCCAGACGCGCAATCAGCCCCAGCATTTT.

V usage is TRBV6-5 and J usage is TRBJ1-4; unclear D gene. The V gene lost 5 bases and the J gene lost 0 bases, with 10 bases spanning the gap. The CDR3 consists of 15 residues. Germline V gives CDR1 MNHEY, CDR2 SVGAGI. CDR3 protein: CASSPSSTTNEKLFF. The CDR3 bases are TGTGCCAGCAGTCCATCATCCACAACTAATGAAAAACTGTTTTTT.

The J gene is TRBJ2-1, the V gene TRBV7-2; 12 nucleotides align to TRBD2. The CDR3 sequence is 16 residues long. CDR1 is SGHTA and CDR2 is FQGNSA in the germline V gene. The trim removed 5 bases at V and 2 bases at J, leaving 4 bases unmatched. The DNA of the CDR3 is TGTGCCAGCAGCCTAAGGACTAGCGGGGCCTACAATGAGCAGTTCTTC. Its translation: CASSLRTSGAYNEQFF.

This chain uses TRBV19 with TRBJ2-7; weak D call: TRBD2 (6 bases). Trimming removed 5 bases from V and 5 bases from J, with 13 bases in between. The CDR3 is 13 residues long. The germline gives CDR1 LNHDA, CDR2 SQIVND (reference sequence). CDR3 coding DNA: TGTGCCAGTAGTCGAAGGGGAGGAAACGAGCAGTACTTC. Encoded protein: CASSRRGGNEQYF.

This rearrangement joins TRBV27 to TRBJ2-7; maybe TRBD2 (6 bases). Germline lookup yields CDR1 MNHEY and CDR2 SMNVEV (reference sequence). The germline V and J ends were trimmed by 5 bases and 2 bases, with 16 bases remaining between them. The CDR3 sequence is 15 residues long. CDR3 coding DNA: TGTGCCAGCAGTCACCCGCGGGGCGGTACCTACGAGCAGTACTTC. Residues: CASSHPRGGTYEQYF.

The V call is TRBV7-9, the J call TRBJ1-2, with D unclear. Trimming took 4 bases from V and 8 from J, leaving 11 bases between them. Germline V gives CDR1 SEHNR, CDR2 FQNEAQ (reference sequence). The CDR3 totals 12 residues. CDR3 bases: TGTGCCAGCAGCTCCTCCGGTTTCGGCTACACCTTC. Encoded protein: CASSSSGFGYTF. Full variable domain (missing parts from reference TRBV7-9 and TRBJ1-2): DTGVSQNPRHKITKRGQNVTFRCDPISEHNRLYWYRQTLGQGPEFLTYFQNEAQLEKSRLLSDRFSAERPKGSFSTLEIQRTEQGDSAMYLCASSSSGFGYTFGSGTRLTVV.

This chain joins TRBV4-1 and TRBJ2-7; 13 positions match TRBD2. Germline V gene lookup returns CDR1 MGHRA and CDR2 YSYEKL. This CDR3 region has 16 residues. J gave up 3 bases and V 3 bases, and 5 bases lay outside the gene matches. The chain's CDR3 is CASSHPGLAGDYEQYF. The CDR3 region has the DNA TGCGCCAGCAGCCATCCCGGACTAGCGGGAGACTACGAGCAGTACTTC.

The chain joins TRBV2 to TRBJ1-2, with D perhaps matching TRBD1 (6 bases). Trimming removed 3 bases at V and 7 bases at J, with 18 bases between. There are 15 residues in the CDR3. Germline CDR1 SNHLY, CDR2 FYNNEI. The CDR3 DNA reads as TGTGCCAGCAGTGACGAAACCAGGGGTACTGCTGGCTACACCTTC. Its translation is CASSDETRGTAGYTF.

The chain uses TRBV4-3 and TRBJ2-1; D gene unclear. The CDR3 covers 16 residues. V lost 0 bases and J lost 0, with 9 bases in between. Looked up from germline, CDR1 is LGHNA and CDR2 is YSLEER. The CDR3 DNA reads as TGCGCCAGCAGCCAAGATACGCTAGGCTCCTACAATGAGCAGTTCTTC. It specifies CASSQDTLGSYNEQFF.

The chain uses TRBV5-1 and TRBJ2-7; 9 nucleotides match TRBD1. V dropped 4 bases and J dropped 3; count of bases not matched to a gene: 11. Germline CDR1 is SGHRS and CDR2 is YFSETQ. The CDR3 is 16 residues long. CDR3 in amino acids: CASSPGRGQGFYEQYF. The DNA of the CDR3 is TGCGCCAGCAGCCCAGGGAGAGGACAGGGGTTCTACGAGCAGTACTTC.

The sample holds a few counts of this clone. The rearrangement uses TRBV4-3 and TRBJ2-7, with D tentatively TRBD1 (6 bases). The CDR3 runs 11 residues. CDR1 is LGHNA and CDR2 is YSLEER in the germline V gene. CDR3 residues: CGQGFCYEQYF. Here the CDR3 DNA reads TGCGGCCAGGGGTTTTGCTACGAGCAGTACTTC.

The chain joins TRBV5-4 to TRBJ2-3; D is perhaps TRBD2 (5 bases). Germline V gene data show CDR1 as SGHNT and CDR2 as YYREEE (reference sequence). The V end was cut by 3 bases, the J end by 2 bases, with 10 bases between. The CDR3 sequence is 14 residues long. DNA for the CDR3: TGTGCCAGCAGCTGGACTCCCGCCACAGATACGCAGTATTTT. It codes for CASSWTPATDTQYF. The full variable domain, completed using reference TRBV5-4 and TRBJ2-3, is ETGVTQSPTHLIKTRGQQVTLRCSSQSGHNTVSWYQQALGQGPQFIFQYYREEENGRGNFPPRFSGLQFPNYSSELNVNALELDDSALYLCASSWTPATDTQYFGPGTRLTVL.

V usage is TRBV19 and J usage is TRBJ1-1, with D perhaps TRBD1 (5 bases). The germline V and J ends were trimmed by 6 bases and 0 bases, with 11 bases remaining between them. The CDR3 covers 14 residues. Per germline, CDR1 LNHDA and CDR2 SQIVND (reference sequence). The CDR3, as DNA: TGTGCCAGTAGGGCCGGGGGGATGAACACTGAAGCTTTCTTT. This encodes CASRAGGMNTEAFF.

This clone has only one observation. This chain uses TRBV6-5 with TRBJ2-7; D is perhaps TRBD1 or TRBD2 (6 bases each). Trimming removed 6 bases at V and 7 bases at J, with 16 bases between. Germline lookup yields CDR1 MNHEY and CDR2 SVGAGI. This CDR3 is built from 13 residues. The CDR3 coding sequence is TGTGCCAGCAGGGCGAATCAGGGGAGGGAGCAGTACTTC. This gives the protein CASRANQGREQYF.

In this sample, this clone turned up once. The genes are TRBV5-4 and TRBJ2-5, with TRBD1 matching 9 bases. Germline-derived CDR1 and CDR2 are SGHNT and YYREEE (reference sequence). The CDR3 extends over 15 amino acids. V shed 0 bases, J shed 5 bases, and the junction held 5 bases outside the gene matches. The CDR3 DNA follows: TGTGCCAGCAGCTTGGGACAGGGGGTGGGTGAGACCCAGTACTTC. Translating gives CASSLGQGVGETQYF. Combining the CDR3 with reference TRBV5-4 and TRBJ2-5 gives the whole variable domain ETGVTQSPTHLIKTRGQQVTLRCSSQSGHNTVSWYQQALGQGPQFIFQYYREEENGRGNFPPRFSGLQFPNYSSELNVNALELDDSALYLCASSLGQGVGETQYFGPGTRLLVL.

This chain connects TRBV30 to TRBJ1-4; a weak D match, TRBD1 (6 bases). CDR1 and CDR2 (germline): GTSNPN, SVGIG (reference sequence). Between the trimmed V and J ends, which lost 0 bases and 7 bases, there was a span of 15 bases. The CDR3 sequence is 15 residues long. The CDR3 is CAWSVRGGLVEKLFF. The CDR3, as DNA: TGTGCCTGGAGTGTACGAGGGGGTCTCGTTGAAAAACTGTTTTTT.

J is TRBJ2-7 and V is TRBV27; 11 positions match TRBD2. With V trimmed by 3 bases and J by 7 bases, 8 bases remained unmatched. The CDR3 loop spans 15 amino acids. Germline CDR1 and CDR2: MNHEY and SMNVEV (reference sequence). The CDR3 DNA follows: TGTGCCAGCAGTTTTCAAGTAGCGGGAGGGGGTGAGCAGTACTTC. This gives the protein CASSFQVAGGGEQYF.

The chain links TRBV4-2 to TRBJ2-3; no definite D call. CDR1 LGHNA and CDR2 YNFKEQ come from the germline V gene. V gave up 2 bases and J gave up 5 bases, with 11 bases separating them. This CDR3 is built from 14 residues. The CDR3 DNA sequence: TGTGCCAGCAGCCAATACCTTCGCGGAGATACGCAGTATTTT. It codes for CASSQYLRGDTQYF.

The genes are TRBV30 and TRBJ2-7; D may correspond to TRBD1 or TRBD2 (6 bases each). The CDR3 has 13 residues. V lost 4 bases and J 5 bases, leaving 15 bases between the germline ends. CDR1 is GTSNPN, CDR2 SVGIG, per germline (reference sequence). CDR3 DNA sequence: TGTGCCTGGAAATGGGGGGCAAGCGACGAGCAGTACTTC. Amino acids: CAWKWGASDEQYF.

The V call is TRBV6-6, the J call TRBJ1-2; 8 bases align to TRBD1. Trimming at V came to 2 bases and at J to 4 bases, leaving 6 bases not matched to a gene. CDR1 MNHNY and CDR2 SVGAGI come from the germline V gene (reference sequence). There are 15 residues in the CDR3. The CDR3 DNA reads TGTGCCAGCAGTTACGACGACAGGGGAAGCTATGGCTACACCTTC. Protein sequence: CASSYDDRGSYGYTF.

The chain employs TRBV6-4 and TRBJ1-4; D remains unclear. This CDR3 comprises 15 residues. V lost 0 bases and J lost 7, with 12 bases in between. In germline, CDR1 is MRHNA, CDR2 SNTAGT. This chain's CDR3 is CASSDSNRSIEKLFF. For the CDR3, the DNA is TGTGCCAGCAGTGACTCGAACCGATCTATTGAAAAACTGTTTTTT.

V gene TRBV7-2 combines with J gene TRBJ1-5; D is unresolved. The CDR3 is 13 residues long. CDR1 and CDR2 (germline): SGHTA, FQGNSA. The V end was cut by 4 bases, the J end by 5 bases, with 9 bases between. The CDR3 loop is CASSSLIDQPQHF. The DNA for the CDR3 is TGTGCCAGCAGCTCGCTTATAGATCAGCCCCAGCATTTT.